This TCR beta chain originates from a study of cytomegalovirus exposure and HLA in healthy donors. Germline-derived CDR1 and CDR2 are MNHEY and SMNVEV (reference sequence). Trimming shortened V by 11 bases and J by 8 bases, and 18 bases separated the two germline ends. This CDR3 comprises 12 residues. PCR was performed using 60 Vbeta and 13 Jbeta primers. In the authors' methods: Roughly 11 million of the about 80 million unique TCR beta chains counted in a later analysis were shared. TCRdb keeps only in-frame clones here, not all; method: immunoSEQ multiplex PCR. D and trimming were read from the DNA, whereas the V and J calls and clone size are those reported in that table. The profile shows under 200,000 clones, more than 75% of them singletons.

The specimen sequenced was PBMCs. This chain connects TRBV27 to TRBJ1-2; D gene uncertain. This clonotype was obtained from a woman under 30 in good health and CMV-seronegative. The chain's CDR3 is CAVGATPRGYTF. CDR3 DNA sequence: TGTGCCGTGGGTGCCACACCGCGGGGCTACACCTTC.